This T cell receptor beta chain was obtained from a study of regulatory T cells in long-lasting Graves disease. Study results and caveats: Sharing of public clonotypes was greater in persistent patients (about 3,000) than in new patients (roughly 970). Graves' patients with persistent disease showed TCR diversity lower than patients newly diagnosed.

CDR3 regions were amplified by Arm-PCR using iRepertoire HTBI primers to build TCR beta libraries. In TCRdb, the multiplex PCR reads were re-called with MiXCR into one record per CDR3 protein. The table records around 400,000 distinct CDR3 sequences, 20% to 25% of them present only once. The sample's time point: persistent/refractory GD, antithyroid drugs over 5 years with positive TRAb. Scientists built the TCR library using RNA that was extracted from PBMCs. This CDR3 has 14 residues. The V gene lost 8 bases and the J gene lost 7 bases, with 15 bases spanning the gap. As to this clonotype: What it recognizes is unknown.

This material consisted of peripheral blood mononuclear cells (PBMCs), taken when the disease was refractory, from a patient treated with antithyroid drugs. The chain is built from TRBV12-3 or TRBV12-4 and TRBJ1-6; a weak D match, TRBD1 (5 bases). The source of this sequence is a woman aged 40 to 50 with Graves disease. The DNA of the CDR3 is TGTGCCAGCGGGGGAACCGCGGAAAATTCACCCCTCCACTTT. Translating gives CASGGTAENSPLHF.